These T cell receptor beta chains were read from a single sample in a study of blood T cell repertoires in COVID-19. Measured with immunoSEQ multiplex PCR; TCRdb has only the in-frame clones, and not every one. This sample has some 370,000 clones, with 87% found just once. Sequencing was carried out using peripheral blood. Receptor source: a woman aged 30 to 39 with COVID-19, enrolled during active disease. Both conserved end residues are part of each CDR3. A D gene is named only where the DNA matches it firmly. Clone sizes are given selectively: once, few, many, or a class where the clone is expanded.

clone_size j_call v_call cdr3_length d_call cdr3_aa cdr3_nt
. TRBJ2-2 TRBV5-4 14 . CASSSPRGTGELFF TGTGCCAGCAGCTCCCCTCGCGGCACCGGGGAGCTGTTTTTT
. TRBJ2-3 TRBV19 15 TRBD1 CASRGGSVGTDTQYF TGTGCCAGTAGAGGGGGCTCGGTTGGCACAGATACGCAGTATTTT
. TRBJ2-7 TRBV7-9 12 TRBD2 CASSQRDPEQYF TGTGCCAGCAGTCAGCGGGACCCCGAGCAGTACTTC
. TRBJ1-3 TRBV18 15 . CASSPARLEGNTIYF TGTGCCAGCTCACCGGCGCGGCTCGAGGGAAACACCATATATTTT
. TRBJ2-1 TRBV30 13 TRBD2 CAWSDTSGSHQFF TGTGCCTGGAGTGACACTAGCGGGAGCCACCAATTCTTC
. TRBJ1-1 TRBV6-1 14 . CASSEEGHFTEAFF TGTGCCAGCAGTGAAGAGGGACACTTCACTGAAGCTTTCTTT
once TRBJ2-4 TRBV3-1/TRBV3-2 13 . CASSQMGANIQYF TGTGCCAGCAGCCAAATGGGAGCAAACATTCAGTACTTC
once TRBJ2-2 TRBV24-1 17 . CATSDLRAGRTTGELFF TGTGCCACCAGTGATTTGCGGGCAGGGAGGACCACCGGGGAGCTGTTTTTT
. TRBJ2-6 TRBV4-3 16 TRBD2 CASSQGGGSGANVLTF TGCGCCAGCAGCCAAGGGGGGGGTTCTGGGGCCAACGTCCTGACTTTC
. TRBJ2-3 TRBV28 17 . CASSSAPGGANTDTQYF TGTGCCAGCAGTTCCGCCCCCGGAGGGGCGAACACAGATACGCAGTATTTT
. TRBJ2-5 TRBV30 11 TRBD2 CAWKQREAINF TGTGCCTGGAAACAGCGGGAGGCCATAAACTTC
. TRBJ1-2 TRBV28 13 . CASSLPPSVGYTF TGTGCCAGCAGTTTACCGCCGAGTGTTGGCTACACCTTC
. TRBJ2-7 TRBV9 15 TRBD2 CASSATSASSYEQYF TGTGCCAGCAGCGCCACTAGCGCTAGCTCCTACGAGCAGTACTTC
. TRBJ1-1 TRBV5-4 15 TRBD1 CASSLTGDANTEAFF TGTGCCAGCAGCTTGACAGGGGATGCCAACACTGAAGCTTTCTTT
. TRBJ2-3 TRBV9 15 TRBD2 CASSVGASGADTQYF TGTGCCAGCAGCGTAGGTGCTAGCGGAGCGGATACGCAGTATTTT
once TRBJ1-4 TRBV7-9 16 TRBD1 CASSVSEGQGDEKLFF TGTGCCAGCAGCGTATCCGAGGGACAGGGAGATGAAAAACTGTTTTTT
. TRBJ1-1 TRBV18 14 . CASSPQGGKTEAFF TGTGCCAGCTCACCGCAGGGAGGGAAGACTGAAGCTTTCTTT
. TRBJ2-7 TRBV28 13 TRBD1 CASQRDSSYEQYF TGTGCCAGCCAACGGGACAGCTCCTACGAGCAGTACTTC
once TRBJ2-1 TRBV5-8 16 . CASSLVRSSSYNEQFF TGTGCCAGCAGCTTGGTGCGGTCAAGCTCCTACAATGAGCAGTTCTTC
. TRBJ2-1 TRBV10-1 15 TRBD2 CASSGGLAALNEQFF TGCGCCAGCAGTGGGGGACTAGCGGCCCTAAATGAGCAGTTCTTC
. TRBJ2-1 TRBV4-1 18 . CASSQESAGAYEYNEQFF TGCGCCAGCAGCCAAGAAAGCGCGGGGGCTTATGAATACAATGAGCAGTTCTTC
. TRBJ2-2 TRBV4-3 17 . CASSQVRTSLNTGELFF TGCGCCAGCAGCCAAGTCAGGACTTCTTTAAACACCGGGGAGCTGTTTTTT
. TRBJ2-5 TRBV19 14 . CASSTGPWGETQYF TGTGCCAGTAGTACAGGGCCCTGGGGAGAGACCCAGTACTTC
. TRBJ1-5 TRBV6-5 13 . CASSYSEGQPQHF TGTGCCAGCAGTTACTCGGAGGGACAGCCCCAGCATTTT
. TRBJ2-3 TRBV5-1 15 TRBD1 CASSLRQGETDTQYF TGCGCCAGCAGCCTCCGACAGGGAGAGACAGATACGCAGTATTTT
once TRBJ2-7 TRBV3-1/TRBV3-2 12 . CASSPPDFVQYF TGTGCCAGCAGCCCCCCCGACTTCGTGCAGTACTTC
. TRBJ2-1 TRBV3-1/TRBV3-2 14 . CASSHDSSYNEQFF TGTGCCAGCAGCCACGACAGTTCCTACAATGAGCAGTTCTTC
once TRBJ2-1 TRBV18 14 . CASSPERYYNEQFF TGTGCCAGCTCACCAGAACGGTACTACAATGAGCAGTTCTTC
few TRBJ2-7 TRBV6-1 13 . CASSEESSYEQYF TGTGCCAGCAGTGAAGAGTCTAGCTACGAGCAGTACTTC